This entry concerns a single TCR beta chain. Its specificity is unknown. The entry originates in a study of siplizumab effects on memory and regulatory T cells. Overall study findings and caveats: Roughly 80-96% of proliferating CD4+ or CD8+ clones lacked an assignable naive or memory phenotype.

Trimming cost V 4 bases and J 7 bases; bases outside gene matches: 9. The germline CDR1 and CDR2 sequences are MGHRA and YSYEKL. The CDR3 has 15 residues. Produced via immunoSEQ multiplex PCR; TCRdb's table is partial and in-frame only. The repertoire holds fewer than 45,000 clones, with 80% to 90% as singletons. This chain joins TRBV4-1 and TRBJ2-1, with TRBD1 matching over 8 bases. This TCR derives from a human donor in good health. Sequencing was carried out using naive CD4+ T cells sorted from blood. The DNA for the CDR3 is TGCGCCAGCAGCCCCCGGGACAGGCGCGGGAATGAGCAGTTCTTC. It yields the protein CASSPRDRRGNEQFF.